This T cell receptor (beta chain) was sequenced in a study of Ad26.COV2.S vaccination and SARS-CoV-2 variants. Background on the study: Doses of Ad26.COV2.S were injected into muscle once or twice, 56 days apart.

TCRdb's table, derived via immunoSEQ multiplex PCR, lists solely in-frame clones and lacks some. The sample has fewer than 900,000 clones; around 92% are singletons. A note on this clone: No antigen is known for it.

Treatment given: over 15 received Ad26.COV2.S at low or high dose, single or two shots; 5 received placebo; per-sample allocation not given. All samples were drawn on day 63, counting from the first vaccine or placebo injection. Whoever gave the sample was an adult aged 18-55 years in Boston. CDR3 length: 16 residues. The V end was cut by 1 base, the J end by 2 bases, with 11 bases between. CDR1 is SGHTA, CDR2 FQGNSA, per germline. Study conclusions and caveats: Spike-specific TCR breadth in vaccine recipients exceeded that seen in placebo recipients. Reported post-vaccination CD8+ and CD4+ T cell responses to spike showed substantial breadth.

The sequence derives from a person aged 18-65 years who received the Ad26.COV2.S COVID-19 vaccine or a placebo. The specimen was peripheral blood, collected in a trial of Ad26.COV2.S vaccine versus placebo. V gene TRBV7-2 combines with J gene TRBJ2-2, with D possibly being TRBD1 (5 bases). DNA of the CDR3: TGTGCCAGCAGCTTAGTGCCACAGGATAACACCGGGGAGCTGTTTTTT. Translating gives CASSLVPQDNTGELFF.